The entry that follows covers one T cell receptor beta chain sequence. Its specificity is not known. This record comes from a study of monozygotic twins with inflammatory bowel disease. Findings of the study overall: Healthy co-twins had higher TCRbeta inverse Simpson diversity than their IBD twins. In patient repertoires, differing immunosuppressive treatments may have added some variability.

The CDR3 totals 12 residues. CDR1 is LGHDT, CDR2 YNNKEL, per germline (reference sequence). The quantity of total RNA per TCR library was about 3.5 ug. TCRdb reanalyzed the 5' RACE reads, giving one entry per CDR3 protein sequence and no DNA. The sample holds about 380,000 distinct CDR3 sequences. Whole-blood RNA isolation (total RNA) proceeded without T cell sorting. This chain uses TRBV3-1 with TRBJ2-7; TCRdb's D call of TRBD1 is untestable without DNA. The sequence came from a human donor with ulcerative colitis or Crohn's disease, or a healthy co-twin of an affected twin (not recorded which). Source material: blood. The CDR3 sequence: CASSQGLGTEIF.